These T cell receptor beta chains were read from a single sample in a study of blood T cell repertoires in COVID-19. Libraries were prepared by immunoSEQ multiplex PCR; TCRdb keeps only in-frame clonotypes and omits some of them. Of approximately 240,000 clones in the sample, about 79% were seen once. The sequenced material came from PBMCs or T cells enriched from blood (not recorded which). These receptors were taken from a woman between 35 and 50 years old with acute COVID-19. Each CDR3 is given with its conserved first and last residue. A D gene is named only where the DNA matches it firmly. Where a row states a size, it is once, few, many or the class of an expanded clone; other rows omit it.

TGTGCCAGCGTGACAGAGATGAACACTGAAGCTTTCTTT	CASVTEMNTEAFF	TRBJ1-1	-	TRBV6-5	-
TGTGCCAGCAGCCTAGGGGCCTCCAGGGCTGGAAACACCATATATTTT	CASSLGASRAGNTIYF	TRBJ1-3	-	TRBV7-6	once
TGTGCCTCCCGACTAGCCTCTGGGGCCAACGTCCTGACTTTC	CASRLASGANVLTF	TRBJ2-6	TRBD2	TRBV3-1/TRBV3-2	many
TGTGCCAGCAGTCAAGACCCGAATTCGGGCACTGAAGCTTTCTTT	CASSQDPNSGTEAFF	TRBJ1-1	-	TRBV9	-
TGTGCCAGTACGCACGGGGGGAGGTCTCAGCCCCAGCATTTT	CASTHGGRSQPQHF	TRBJ1-5	-	TRBV19	once
TGTGCCAGCAGCCTCCCCGGGAACTATGGCTACACCTTC	CASSLPGNYGYTF	TRBJ1-2	-	TRBV5-4	-
TGCGCCAGCAGGGCAGGGCCCGCAACTAATGAAAAACTGTTTTTT	CASRAGPATNEKLFF	TRBJ1-4	-	TRBV10-2	-
TGTGCCACCAGTGATTCCGGGTCGGGGACCCAGCATTTT	CATSDSGSGTQHF	TRBJ1-5	-	TRBV24-1	-
TGTGCCAGCAGCTTATCGCGCGGGGCGGGGTACGAGCAGTACTTC	CASSLSRGAGYEQYF	TRBJ2-7	-	TRBV7-3	-
TGTGCCAGCAGCCCCGACTTGAACACTGAAGCTTTCTTT	CASSPDLNTEAFF	TRBJ1-1	-	TRBV7-9	few
TGTGCCAGCAGCTTAGCAGGGGATTCCTACAATGAGCAGTTCTTC	CASSLAGDSYNEQFF	TRBJ2-1	-	TRBV7-3	-
TGTGCCAGCAGCACTTCTGGGCCTGGAAACACCATATATTTT	CASSTSGPGNTIYF	TRBJ1-3	-	TRBV5-4	-
TGTGCCAGCAGCAGGGGACTAGCGGGAGGGAGCTCCTACAATGAGCAGTTCTTC	CASSRGLAGGSSYNEQFF	TRBJ2-1	TRBD2	TRBV9	-
TGTGCCAGCGCGCCCAGGGGTCTCTACGAGCAGTACTTC	CASAPRGLYEQYF	TRBJ2-7	-	TRBV27	-
TGTGCCAGCAGGAGGGACAGTAACACTGAAGCTTTCTTT	CASRRDSNTEAFF	TRBJ1-1	TRBD1	TRBV12-3/TRBV12-4	-